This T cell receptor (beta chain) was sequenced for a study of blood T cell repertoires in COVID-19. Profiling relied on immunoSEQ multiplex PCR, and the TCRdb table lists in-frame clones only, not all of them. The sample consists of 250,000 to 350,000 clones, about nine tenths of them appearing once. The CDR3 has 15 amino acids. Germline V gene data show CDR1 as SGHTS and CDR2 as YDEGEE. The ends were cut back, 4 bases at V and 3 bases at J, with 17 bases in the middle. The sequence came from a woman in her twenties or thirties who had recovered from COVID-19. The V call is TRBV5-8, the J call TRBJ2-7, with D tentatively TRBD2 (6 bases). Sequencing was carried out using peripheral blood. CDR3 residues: CASSASGTVDYEQYF. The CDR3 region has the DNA TGTGCCAGCAGCGCAAGTGGGACTGTTGACTACGAGCAGTACTTC.